The entry below describes one T cell receptor (beta chain). Germline V gene lookup returns CDR1 SQVTM and CDR2 ANQGSEA. After removal of 1 base from V and 4 bases from J, the junction contained 9 bases not matched to a gene. This CDR3 is built from 18 residues. The data were obtained in a study of T cell changes during pregnancy in multiple sclerosis. Measured with immunoSEQ multiplex PCR; TCRdb has only the in-frame clones, and not every one. This table holds more than 35,000 clones, around 87% found once. The material was CD4+ T cells from peripheral blood mononuclear cells, obtained in the second trimester of pregnancy. The source is a female donor with multiple sclerosis, enrolled in a pregnancy study. The rearrangement joins TRBV29-1 to TRBJ2-1; 14 bases map to TRBD2. The CDR3 DNA follows: TGCAGCGTTGAAGGGACAGGGCGACTAGCGGGAGGGTACAATGAGCAGTTCTTC. Amino acids: CSVEGTGRLAGGYNEQFF.